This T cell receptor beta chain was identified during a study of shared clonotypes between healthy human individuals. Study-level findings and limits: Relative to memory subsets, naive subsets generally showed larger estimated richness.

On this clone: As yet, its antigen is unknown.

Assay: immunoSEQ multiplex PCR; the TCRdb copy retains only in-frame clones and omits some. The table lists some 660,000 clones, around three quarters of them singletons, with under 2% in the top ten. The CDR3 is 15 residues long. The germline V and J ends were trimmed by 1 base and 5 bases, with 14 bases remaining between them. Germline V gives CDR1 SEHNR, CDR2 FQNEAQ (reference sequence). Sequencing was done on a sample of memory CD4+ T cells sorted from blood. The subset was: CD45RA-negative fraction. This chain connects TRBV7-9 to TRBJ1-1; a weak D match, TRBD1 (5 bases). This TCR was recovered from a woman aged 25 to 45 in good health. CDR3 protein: CASSLEAGLGTEAFF. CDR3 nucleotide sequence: TGTGCCAGCAGCTTAGAGGCAGGGTTGGGGACTGAAGCTTTCTTT.